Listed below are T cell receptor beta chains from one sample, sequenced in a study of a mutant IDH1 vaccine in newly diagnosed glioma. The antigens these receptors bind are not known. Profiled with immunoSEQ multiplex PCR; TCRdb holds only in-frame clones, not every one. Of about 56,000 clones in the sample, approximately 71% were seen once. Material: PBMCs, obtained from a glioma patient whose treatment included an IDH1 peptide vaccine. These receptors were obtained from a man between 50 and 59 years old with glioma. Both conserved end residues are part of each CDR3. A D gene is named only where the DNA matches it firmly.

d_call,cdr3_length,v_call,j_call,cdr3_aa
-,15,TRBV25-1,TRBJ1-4,CASSPPRGLNEKLFF
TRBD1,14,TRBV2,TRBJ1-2,CASSSGTGYYGYTF
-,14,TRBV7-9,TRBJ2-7,CASSQIPDTYEQYF
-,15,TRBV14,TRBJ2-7,CASSLLSWEGGEQYF
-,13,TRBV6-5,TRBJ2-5,CASKPVQEETQYF
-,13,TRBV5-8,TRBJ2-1,CASRAQSYGEQFF
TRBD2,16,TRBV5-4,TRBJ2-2,CASSLGLAGNTGELFF
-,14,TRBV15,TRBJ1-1,CATSRVAQDTEAFF
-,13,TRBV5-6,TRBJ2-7,CASSWERGGEQYF
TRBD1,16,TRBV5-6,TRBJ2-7,CASSLLRQGGSYEQYF
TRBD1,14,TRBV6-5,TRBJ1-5,CASSYSTGGQPQHF